This passage covers 28 T cell receptor beta chains from one sample sequenced in a study of cytomegalovirus exposure and HLA in healthy donors. Primers included in the PCR were 60 Vbeta and 13 Jbeta primers. Assay: immunoSEQ multiplex PCR; the TCRdb copy retains only in-frame clones and omits some. This sample yields approximately 170,000 clones, of which roughly 85% are seen a single time; about 2.5% belongs to the top ten. The specimen was PBMCs. The receptors here all came from a man aged 30 to 39 in good health and CMV-seropositive.

CDR3 DNA sequence: TGTGCCAGCAGCTCTGTAAACAGGGGACGGACCTACGAGCAGTACTTC. The encoded protein is CASSSVNRGRTYEQYF. V is TRBV7-8 and J is TRBJ2-7; TRBD1 agrees at 7 bases. CDR3 length equals 16 residues. Per germline, CDR1 SGHVS and CDR2 FQNEAQ. With 4 bases clipped from V and 2 bases from J, the junction kept 11 bases outside the gene matches.

This chain joins TRBV9 and TRBJ1-3; 8 bases match TRBD1. The CDR3 spans 15 residues. The V and J ends lost 3 bases and 0 bases, in that order; junction bases with no gene match: 2. Germline-derived CDR1 and CDR2 are SGDLS and YYNGEE. CDR3: CASSGGTGSGNTIYF. The CDR3 DNA follows: TGTGCCAGCAGCGGAGGGACAGGCTCTGGAAACACCATATATTTT.

The rearrangement uses TRBV7-2 and TRBJ1-1; D is undetermined. Germline V gene data show CDR1 as SGHTA and CDR2 as FQGNSA. Trimming stripped 1 base from V and 2 bases from J, with 8 bases between. This CDR3 region has 14 residues. CDR3 sequence reads: CASSLVGANTEAFF. The CDR3 bases are TGTGCCAGCAGCTTAGTCGGAGCTAACACTGAAGCTTTCTTT.

The chain is built from TRBV19 and TRBJ1-2; TRBD1 aligns across 8 bases. This CDR3 is 15 amino acids long. The germline gives CDR1 LNHDA, CDR2 SQIVND (reference sequence). With V trimmed by 3 bases and J by 4 bases, 7 bases remained unmatched. CDR3 in amino acids: CASSIGQGAIYGYTF. The CDR3 nucleotides read TGTGCCAGTAGTATTGGGCAGGGGGCCATCTATGGCTACACCTTC.

The rearrangement joins TRBV11-2 to TRBJ2-5; no clear D. Germline V lookup: CDR1 SGHAT, CDR2 FQNNGV. The CDR3 loop spans 17 amino acids. Trimming removed 1 base at V and 2 bases at J, with 17 bases between. The CDR3 spells CASSLVRGLPKQETQYF. The CDR3 nucleotides read TGTGCCAGCAGCTTAGTTCGCGGCTTGCCGAAACAAGAGACCCAGTACTTC.

The chain is built from TRBV19 and TRBJ1-5; D call uncertain. This CDR3 spans 18 amino acids. Trimming removed 6 bases from V and 0 bases from J, with 21 bases in between. CDR1 and CDR2 from the germline V gene are LNHDA and SQIVND (reference sequence). CDR3 sequence reads: CASSLFSDPRYSNQPQHF. CDR3 nucleotide sequence: TGTGCCAGTAGCCTCTTCAGCGATCCTCGTTATAGCAATCAGCCCCAGCATTTT.

This CDR3 is CASSTGGGSPLHF. The CDR3 DNA sequence: TGTGCCAGTAGTACGGGGGGCGGTTCACCCCTCCACTTT. The V call is TRBV19, the J call TRBJ1-6; possible D gene TRBD1, 6 bases. This CDR3 has 13 amino acids. The germline gives CDR1 LNHDA, CDR2 SQIVND (reference sequence). V was shortened by 4 bases and J by 9 bases, with 10 bases between the two germline ends.

In DNA form, the CDR3 reads TGTGCCAGCAGCTTTCCTAGCGTAAAAGAGCAGTACTTC. This sequence encodes CASSFPSVKEQYF. The chain uses TRBV7-2 and TRBJ2-7, with D possibly being TRBD2 (6 bases). In germline, CDR1 is SGHTA, CDR2 FQGNSA. Between the trimmed V and J ends, which lost 3 bases and 7 bases, there was a span of 13 bases. This CDR3 contains 13 residues.

The chain uses TRBV4-3 and TRBJ2-5; D remains ambiguous. CDR3 size: 13 residues. The V and J ends lost 0 bases and 5 bases respectively, with 7 bases between them. Looked up from germline, CDR1 is LGHNA and CDR2 is YSLEER. The CDR3 coding sequence is TGCGCCAGCAGCCAAGATTTAGAGGAGACCCAGTACTTC. The encoded protein is CASSQDLEETQYF.

The chain uses TRBV6-5 and TRBJ2-5; D gene ambiguous. CDR3 length: 15 residues. V was pared by 0 bases and J by 0 bases, with 8 bases between. The germline gives CDR1 MNHEY, CDR2 SVGAGI. CDR3 in amino acids: CASSYSKRYQETQYF. CDR3 DNA sequence: TGTGCCAGCAGTTACTCGAAGCGATACCAAGAGACCCAGTACTTC.

The gene calls are TRBV5-1 and TRBJ2-7, with 8 positions matching TRBD2. The CDR3 contains 13 residues. Germline CDR1 SGHRS, CDR2 YFSETQ. V gave up 0 bases and J gave up 6 bases; unmatched junction bases: 2. CDR3 sequence (DNA): TGCGCCAGCAGCTTGGCAGGACTAGCCGAGCAGTACTTC. It is translated as CASSLAGLAEQYF.

The rearrangement links TRBV11-3 to TRBJ2-1; 9 nucleotides line up with TRBD2. After removal of 5 bases from V and 5 bases from J, the junction contained 7 bases not matched to a gene. Germline V gene sequence: CDR1 SGHNT, CDR2 YENEEA. This CDR3 region has 15 residues. CDR3 coding DNA: TGTGCCAGCAGCCCCCGGGTAGCGGGAGACAATGAGCAGTTCTTC. Its protein product is CASSPRVAGDNEQFF.

This chain links TRBV7-2 with TRBJ2-7; 7 bases map to TRBD2. The CDR3 consists of 13 residues. After removal of 3 bases from V and 2 bases from J, the junction contained 1 base not matched to a gene. The germline V gene encodes CDR1 SGHTA and CDR2 FQGNSA. The CDR3 nucleotides are TGTGCCAGCAGCTTGGGGGGGACCTACGAGCAGTACGTC. It specifies CASSLGGTYEQYV.

V usage is TRBV9 and J usage is TRBJ2-1, with D perhaps TRBD2 (5 bases). Per germline, CDR1 SGDLS and CDR2 YYNGEE. CDR3 length: 15 amino acids. V dropped 0 bases and J dropped 2 bases, with 9 bases sitting between them. The CDR3 reads CASSVGTGTYNEQFF. The DNA for the CDR3 is TGTGCCAGCAGCGTAGGAACCGGGACCTACAATGAGCAGTTCTTC.

The CDR3 nucleotides are TGTGCCAGCAGCGTATATGAGACAGGGGGCACCGGGGAGCTGTTTTTT. It codes for CASSVYETGGTGELFF. V and J are TRBV9 and TRBJ2-2; 9 bases line up with TRBD1. The ends lost 1 base at V and 4 bases at J; junction bases unmatched: 5. The CDR3 is 16 amino acids. Germline V CDR1 and CDR2: SGDLS, YYNGEE.

Details on this clone: Distinct nucleotide sequences in the sample also encode this CDR3. This chain links TRBV5-6 with TRBJ1-2; the D gene is possibly TRBD1 (5 bases). Germline values: CDR1 SGHDT, CDR2 YYEEEE. The CDR3 is 14 residues long. With 0 bases removed from V and 1 base from J, the gap between germline ends came to 7 bases. The chain's CDR3 is CASSLVQGNYGYTF. DNA of the CDR3: TGTGCCAGCAGCTTGGTGCAGGGTAACTATGGCTACACCTTC. The full variable domain, in which reference TRBV5-6 and TRBJ1-2 provide the parts outside the CDR3, is DAGVTQSPTHLIKTRGQQVTLRCSPKSGHDTVSWYQQALGQGPQFIFQYYEEEERQRGNFPDRFSGHQFPNYSSELNVNALLLGDSALYLCASSLVQGNYGYTFGSGTRLTVV.

The genes are TRBV6-1 and TRBJ2-7; possibly TRBD1 for D (6 bases). The CDR3 contains 13 residues. Germline CDR1 reads MNHNS; CDR2 reads SASEGT. V was trimmed by 1 base and J by 9 bases, leaving 13 bases between them. This CDR3 is CASSEEGRGVQYV. Here the CDR3 DNA reads TGTGCCAGCAGTGAAGAAGGCAGGGGAGTGCAGTACGTC.

The rearrangement joins TRBV28 to TRBJ1-2; perhaps TRBD1 as D (6 bases). CDR1 and CDR2 from the germline V gene are MDHEN and SYDVKM. V was trimmed by 6 bases and J by 4 bases, leaving 12 bases between them. The CDR3 sequence is 13 residues long. This CDR3 reads CASSLDRVYGYTF. CDR3 sequence (DNA): TGTGCCAGCAGCCTGGACAGAGTCTATGGCTACACCTTC.

The chain uses TRBV4-3 and TRBJ1-2; D is ambiguous. Germline V lookup: CDR1 LGHNA, CDR2 YSLEER. V was pared by 0 bases and J by 5 bases, with 13 bases between. This CDR3 spans 15 amino acids. The CDR3 spells CASSQETTGAYGYTF. The CDR3, as DNA: TGCGCCAGCAGCCAAGAAACAACGGGAGCATATGGCTACACCTTC.

The V and J genes are TRBV23-1 and TRBJ2-7; 8 positions match TRBD2. TRBV23-1 is noted as an ORF with a role that remains uncertain. The CDR3 is 15 amino acids. V was clipped by 0 bases and J by 5 bases; unmatched bases: 6. In nucleotides, the CDR3 is TGCGCCAGCAGTCAATCCCCCGGGGGGGTCCACGAGCAGTACGTC. It encodes CASSQSPGGVHEQYV.

This clone was picked up a small number of times. This chain links TRBV4-3 with TRBJ2-6; tentatively, D is TRBD2 (6 bases). Germline assignment: CDR1 LGHNA and CDR2 YSLEER. Trimming removed 1 base at V and 1 base at J, with 11 bases between. The CDR3 totals 17 residues. CDR3: CASSQGGTQSGANVLTF. The CDR3 nucleotides read TGCGCCAGCAGCCAAGGCGGGACGCAATCTGGGGCCAACGTCCTGACTTTC.

The V and J genes are TRBV6-1 and TRBJ2-7; 10 nucleotides align to TRBD2. The germline CDR1 and CDR2 sequences are MNHNS and SASEGT. The CDR3 contains 15 residues. V shed 0 bases and J 4 bases; nucleotides not matched to a gene: 3. CDR3 in amino acids: CASSEALAGTYEQYV. As DNA, the CDR3 is TGTGCCAGCAGTGAAGCACTAGCGGGGACTTACGAGCAGTACGTC.

The V and J genes are TRBV15 and TRBJ2-6; D is perhaps TRBD1 (6 bases). CDR1 and CDR2 (germline): LNHNV, YYDKDF (reference sequence). Trimming stripped 4 bases from V and 2 bases from J, with 21 bases between. The CDR3 contains 19 residues. The DNA for the CDR3 is TGTGCCACCAGCACCTACCGGGACAAGGTATGGGCTGGGGCCAACGTCCTGACTTTC. This translates into CATSTYRDKVWAGANVLTF. Together with reference TRBV15 and TRBJ2-6, the CDR3 gives the full variable domain: DAMVIQNPRYQVTQFGKPVTLSCSQTLNHNVMYWYQQKSSQAPKLLFHYYDKDFNNEADTPDNFQSRRPNTSFCFLDIRSPGLGDTAMYLCATSTYRDKVWAGANVLTFGAGSRLTVL.

The chain employs TRBV7-2 and TRBJ2-5; D might be TRBD2 (6 bases). The CDR3 is 15 residues long. V gave up 6 bases and J gave up 5 bases, with 19 bases separating them. Germline lookup yields CDR1 SGHTA and CDR2 FQGNSA. The CDR3 reads CASRGGDLQWETQYF. Here the CDR3 DNA reads TGTGCCAGCAGGGGCGGGGATTTACAATGGGAGACCCAGTACTTC.

This chain joins TRBV18 and TRBJ1-3; D remains unclear. The germline V gene encodes CDR1 KGHSH and CDR2 LQKENI. The CDR3 contains 17 residues. The V end was cut by 0 bases, the J end by 0 bases, with 12 bases between. The CDR3 nucleotides are TGTGCCAGCTCACCACCTGGAGCGGTGGGCTCTGGAAACACCATATATTTT. Protein product: CASSPPGAVGSGNTIYF.

The rearrangement uses TRBV19 and TRBJ2-5; TRBD2 matches at 13 bases. The J call may be faulty, since TRBJ2-7 better matches the DNA end. CDR1 is LNHDA, CDR2 SQIVND, per germline (reference sequence). This CDR3 spans 14 amino acids. DNA of the CDR3: TGTGCCAGTAGTATAACTAGCGGGAGGGCCGAGCAGTACTTC. It codes for CASSITSGRAEQYF.

The CDR3 is CASSLKGQGAWSNQPQHF. DNA of the CDR3: TGTGCCAGTAGCCTCAAGGGACAGGGGGCTTGGAGCAATCAGCCCCAGCATTTT. The rearrangement links TRBV19 to TRBJ1-5; TRBD1 matches at 12 bases. The CDR3 is 18 residues long. Germline-derived CDR1 and CDR2 are LNHDA and SQIVND (reference sequence). V gave up 6 bases and J gave up 1 base; unmatched junction bases: 10. Drawing the rest from reference TRBV19 and TRBJ1-5, the complete variable domain is DGGITQSPKYLFRKEGQNVTLSCEQNLNHDAMYWYRQDPGQGLRLIYYSQIVNDFQKGDIAEGYSVSREKKESFPLTVTSAQKNPTAFYLCASSLKGQGAWSNQPQHFGDGTRLSIL.

The chain carries TRBV7-2 and TRBJ2-3; TRBD2 is a possible D gene (6 bases). The CDR3 has 14 amino acids. Germline CDR1 is SGHTA and CDR2 is FQGNSA. V was cut by 3 bases and J by 4 bases, with 11 bases left in between. As DNA, the CDR3 is TGTGCCAGCAGCTTCACTAGCCCCCCAGATACGCAGTATTTT. This codes for CASSFTSPPDTQYF.